What follows are 12 T cell receptor beta chains derived from one specimen sequenced in a study of cytomegalovirus exposure and HLA in healthy donors. 60 Vbeta and 13 Jbeta primers were used in PCR. The method was immunoSEQ multiplex PCR; TCRdb's version includes in-frame clones alone and lacks a portion of them. The sample contains some 200,000 clones, approximately 80% of which appear only once. Sequenced material: PBMCs. The source is a boy aged 2 to 10 in good health and CMV-seronegative.

V usage is TRBV5-4 and J usage is TRBJ2-5; 9 bases are shared with TRBD2. This CDR3 has 17 residues. Germline V gene lookup returns CDR1 SGHNT and CDR2 YYREEE (reference sequence). J was trimmed by 5 bases and V by 4 bases; bases with no gene match: 15. The chain's CDR3 is CASSGGYSGRNRETQYF. The CDR3 coding sequence is TGTGCCAGCAGCGGGGGGTATAGCGGGAGAAACCGGGAGACCCAGTACTTC.

This clone turned up a few times. The chain combines TRBV30 with TRBJ1-1, with 7 bases lining up with TRBD1. After removal of 3 bases from V and 5 bases from J, the junction contained 9 bases not matched to a gene. The CDR3 totals 14 residues. The germline V gene encodes CDR1 GTSNPN and CDR2 SVGIG (reference sequence). DNA of the CDR3: TGTGCCTGGAGCTTTGCCCAGGGGGTGACTGAAGCTTTCTTT. Residues: CAWSFAQGVTEAFF.

This clone was detected only a few times. The gene calls are TRBV5-6 and TRBJ2-7, with 8 positions matching TRBD1. The CDR3 has 15 amino acids. Germline CDR1 SGHDT, CDR2 YYEEEE. Losses at the gene ends were 3 bases for V and 6 bases for J; bases not matched to a gene: 11. CDR3 residues: CASSWRTGILVEQYF. Written as DNA, the CDR3 is TGTGCCAGCAGCTGGCGGACAGGGATCCTCGTCGAGCAGTACTTC.

CDR3 in DNA: TGCAGCGTTGCGTTCGGGACAGGGGTCGAGCAGTACTTC. Translated: CSVAFGTGVEQYF. The chain combines TRBV29-1 with TRBJ2-7; 10 bases align to TRBD1. Germline CDR1 reads SQVTM; CDR2 reads ANQGSEA. The CDR3 consists of 13 residues. V lost 4 bases and J lost 6; bases outside the gene matches: 6.

The chain uses TRBV19 and TRBJ2-3; D is unresolved. V was shortened by 4 bases and J by 2 bases, with 4 bases between the two germline ends. The CDR3 has 12 amino acids. Germline values: CDR1 LNHDA, CDR2 SQIVND (reference sequence). The CDR3 sequence: CASSTFTDTQYF. In DNA form, the CDR3 reads TGTGCCAGTAGTACCTTCACAGATACGCAGTATTTT. The variable domain in full, completed from reference TRBV19 and TRBJ2-3, reads DGGITQSPKYLFRKEGQNVTLSCEQNLNHDAMYWYRQDPGQGLRLIYYSQIVNDFQKGDIAEGYSVSREKKESFPLTVTSAQKNPTAFYLCASSTFTDTQYFGPGTRLTVL.

This clone appeared a single time. V usage is TRBV7-2 and J usage is TRBJ2-2, with D maybe TRBD2 (5 bases). Germline V gene data show CDR1 as SGHTA and CDR2 as FQGNSA. V shed 3 bases and J shed 7 bases, with 6 bases lying between them. The CDR3 totals 12 residues. The CDR3 is CASSLEVGELFF. The CDR3 DNA is TGTGCCAGCAGCTTGGAGGTCGGGGAGCTGTTTTTT.

V usage is TRBV14 and J usage is TRBJ2-5, with TRBD1 as a possible D gene (6 bases). Matching the DNA end better, TRBJ2-7 makes the J call doubtful. The CDR3 sequence is 15 residues long. The germline gives CDR1 SGHDN, CDR2 FVKESK. CDR3 DNA sequence: TGTGCCAGCAGCCAAGTCGGATGGGGGCACTACGAGCAGTACTTC. This encodes CASSQVGWGHYEQYF.

This chain connects TRBV4-1 to TRBJ2-7; possibly TRBD1 for D (6 bases). Germline CDR1 is MGHRA and CDR2 is YSYEKL. Trimming removed 1 base from V and 2 bases from J, with 12 bases in between. CDR3 length equals 15 residues. The CDR3 loop is CASSQGGGPPYEQYF. The CDR3 bases are TGCGCCAGCAGCCAAGGAGGGGGACCTCCCTACGAGCAGTACTTC.

A few counts support this clone. This chain joins TRBV5-1 and TRBJ2-6; D is ambiguous. The CDR3 extends over 14 amino acids. Germline lookup yields CDR1 SGHRS and CDR2 YFSETQ. Between the trimmed V and J ends, which lost 3 bases and 0 bases, there was a span of 4 bases. The CDR3 DNA reads TGCGCCAGCAGCTCCATCTCTGGGGCCAACGTCCTGACTTTC. Residues: CASSSISGANVLTF. The variable domain in full, with the rest retrieved from reference TRBV5-1 and TRBJ2-6, is KAGVTQTPRYLIKTRGQQVTLSCSPISGHRSVSWYQQTPGQGLQFLFEYFSETQRNKGNFPGRFSGRQFSNSRSEMNVSTLELGDSALYLCASSSISGANVLTFGAGSRLTVL.

The CDR3 sequence: CASSLPVYIYEQYF. In DNA, the CDR3 is TGTGCCAGCAGCTTACCGGTATATATATACGAGCAGTACTTC. V usage is TRBV11-3 and J usage is TRBJ2-7; D call uncertain. Germline lookup yields CDR1 SGHNT and CDR2 YENEEA. With 2 bases removed from V and 4 bases from J, the gap between germline ends came to 12 bases. The CDR3 consists of 14 residues.

The V and J genes are TRBV27 and TRBJ2-1; D is perhaps TRBD1 (5 bases). The CDR3 is 13 residues long. The germline gives CDR1 MNHEY, CDR2 SMNVEV (reference sequence). V shed 8 bases and J shed 4 bases, with 12 bases lying between them. The CDR3 sequence: CASQGSYYNEQFF. The CDR3 coding sequence is TGTGCCAGCCAGGGCAGCTATTACAATGAGCAGTTCTTC.

This chain connects TRBV27 to TRBJ2-1, with D perhaps TRBD1 (5 bases). The germline CDR1 and CDR2 sequences are MNHEY and SMNVEV (reference sequence). Trimming stripped 5 bases from V and 8 bases from J, with 10 bases between. The CDR3 is made up of 12 amino acids. The CDR3 region is CASSTPRDEQFF. DNA of the CDR3: TGTGCCAGCAGTACTCCCAGGGATGAGCAGTTCTTC.